This entry lists 15 T cell receptor beta chains sequenced from one sample in a study of chemoradiotherapy in HPV16-positive cancers. The data were produced by immunoSEQ multiplex PCR, yet TCRdb's version contains in-frame clones alone and is incomplete. The table records about 7,000 clones, 60% to 80% of them present only once. Specimen collection occurred from a patient who underwent chemoradiotherapy. These receptors originate from a human donor with HPV-associated anogenital cancer.

The rearrangement links TRBV6-5 to TRBJ1-4; no firm D call. Between the trimmed V and J ends, which lost 5 bases and 8 bases, there was a span of 12 bases. CDR1 and CDR2 from the germline V gene are MNHEY and SVGAGI. CDR3 size: 13 residues. As DNA, the CDR3 is TGTGCCAGCAGTACGGCCGGGAGGGAAAAACTGTTTTTT. It translates to CASSTAGREKLFF.

The chain couples TRBV30 to TRBJ2-7; possibly TRBD1 for D (5 bases). The germline CDR1 and CDR2 sequences are GTSNPN and SVGIG (reference sequence). CDR3 length equals 12 residues. Trimming took 3 bases from V and 5 from J, leaving 11 bases between them. CDR3 in amino acids: CAWRARGHEQYF. DNA of the CDR3: TGTGCCTGGAGGGCTAGGGGCCACGAGCAGTACTTC.

J is TRBJ1-2 and V is TRBV5-1, with a weak D call TRBD1 (6 bases). From germline, CDR1 is SGHRS and CDR2 YFSETQ. This CDR3 has 12 residues. Trimming removed 6 bases from V and 1 base from J, with 7 bases in between. The CDR3 loop reads CASMDSNYGYTF. Here the CDR3 DNA reads TGCGCCAGCATGGACAGTAACTATGGCTACACCTTC.

The chain employs TRBV2 and TRBJ1-1, with D perhaps matching TRBD1 (5 bases). The germline CDR1 and CDR2 sequences are SNHLY and FYNNEI. The CDR3 runs 13 residues. Trimming shortened V by 8 bases and J by 3 bases, and 13 bases separated the two germline ends. The CDR3: CASEQDRDTEAFF. CDR3 nucleotide sequence: TGTGCCAGCGAACAGGATAGGGACACTGAAGCTTTCTTT.

The chain is built from TRBV4-3 and TRBJ1-6; possibly TRBD1 for D (5 bases). V gave up 3 bases and J gave up 5 bases, with 20 bases separating them. The CDR3 covers 18 residues. Germline CDR1 is LGHNA and CDR2 is YSLEER. CDR3 region: CASSQELPGTANNSPLHF. DNA of the CDR3: TGCGCCAGCAGCCAGGAACTCCCCGGGACGGCGAATAATTCACCCCTCCACTTT.

This chain uses TRBV19 with TRBJ2-7, with 9 bases that match TRBD1. The germline gives CDR1 LNHDA, CDR2 SQIVND (reference sequence). Trimming removed 5 bases from V and 5 bases from J; junction bases left unmatched: 7. The CDR3 has 14 residues. CDR3: CASSGGTGHHEQYF. The CDR3 nucleotides are TGTGCCAGTAGTGGAGGGACAGGGCACCACGAGCAGTACTTC.

The V gene is TRBV11-2, the J gene TRBJ1-4; D is possibly TRBD1 (5 bases). Trimming shortened V by 5 bases and J by 7 bases, and 17 bases separated the two germline ends. This CDR3 region has 15 residues. Germline CDR1 and CDR2: SGHAT and FQNNGV. The DNA of the CDR3 is TGTGCCAGCAGCCCAGGCAGGGAGGTTGGTGAAAAACTGTTTTTT. The encoded protein is CASSPGREVGEKLFF.

The V call is TRBV5-6, the J call TRBJ1-1; D uncertain. Deletions cut 6 bases from V and 0 bases from J, with 15 bases between. The CDR3 has 15 amino acids. Germline lookup yields CDR1 SGHDT and CDR2 YYEEEE. CDR3 nucleotides: TGTGCCAGCACCCCGGCGGGCAGAATGAACACTGAAGCTTTCTTT. Its protein product is CASTPAGRMNTEAFF.

A few counts support this clone. The CDR3 nucleotides are TGTGCCAGCACCCCCTACAGGACTAATCAGCCCCAGCATTTT. This gives the protein CASTPYRTNQPQHF. The chain couples TRBV28 to TRBJ1-5; D perhaps matches TRBD1 (5 bases). V lost 7 bases, J lost 4 bases, and 14 bases lay in between. This CDR3 comprises 14 residues. Germline V gene sequence: CDR1 MDHEN, CDR2 SYDVKM.

The chain joins TRBV28 to TRBJ1-2; no clear D gene. CDR3 length: 14 residues. Trimming removed 2 bases from V and 5 bases from J, with 12 bases in between. Germline CDR1 and CDR2: MDHEN and SYDVKM. The chain's CDR3 is CASSLIARPYGYTF. CDR3 nucleotide sequence: TGTGCCAGCAGTTTAATTGCGAGGCCTTATGGCTACACCTTC.

The CDR3 sequence: CASSLDLGEPQHF. The CDR3 DNA sequence: TGTGCCAGCAGCTTAGATCTGGGGGAGCCCCAGCATTTT. J is TRBJ1-5 and V is TRBV7-2, with D perhaps matching TRBD1 (5 bases). The V end lost 1 base, the J end lost 8 bases, and 9 bases lay between the germline ends. The CDR3 consists of 13 residues. The germline V gene encodes CDR1 SGHTA and CDR2 FQGNSA.

About this clone itself: One end of the junction fails to match germline, which may point to a read error. The chain recombines TRBV7-7 with TRBJ2-2; D is unresolved. The CDR3 has 13 amino acids. CDR1 is SSHAT and CDR2 is FNYEAQ in the germline V gene (reference sequence). The CDR3 loop is CASSSLAAGELFF. DNA of the CDR3: TGTGCTAGCAGCTCCCTCGCCGCCGGGGAGCTGTTTTTT.

This clone was counted a single time. V and J are TRBV5-1 and TRBJ2-7; no reliable D call. V was pared by 0 bases and J by 0 bases, with 7 bases between. Germline assignment: CDR1 SGHRS and CDR2 YFSETQ. The CDR3 covers 14 residues. The CDR3 coding sequence is TGCGCCAGCAGCTTGGCGGTCGGCTCCTACGAGCAGTACTTC. Amino acids: CASSLAVGSYEQYF.

The V call is TRBV19, the J call TRBJ2-7; 9 nucleotides match TRBD2. The CDR3 runs to 16 residues. Germline V gives CDR1 LNHDA, CDR2 SQIVND (reference sequence). V lost 3 bases to trimming and J lost 3 bases; unmatched junction nucleotides: 9. CDR3 DNA: TGTGCCAGTAGTATTCGGTCTAGCGGGGCCCACTACGAGCAGTACTTC. Translating gives CASSIRSSGAHYEQYF.

This chain's CDR3 is CASSLLGTGRHEQYF. CDR3 nucleotides: TGTGCCAGCAGTTTATTGGGGACAGGTAGGCACGAGCAGTACTTC. V and J are TRBV27 and TRBJ2-7; 8 positions match TRBD1. CDR1 and CDR2 from the germline V gene are MNHEY and SMNVEV (reference sequence). The CDR3 loop spans 15 amino acids. V trimming: 1 base; J trimming: 5 bases; junction bases outside the gene matches: 7.